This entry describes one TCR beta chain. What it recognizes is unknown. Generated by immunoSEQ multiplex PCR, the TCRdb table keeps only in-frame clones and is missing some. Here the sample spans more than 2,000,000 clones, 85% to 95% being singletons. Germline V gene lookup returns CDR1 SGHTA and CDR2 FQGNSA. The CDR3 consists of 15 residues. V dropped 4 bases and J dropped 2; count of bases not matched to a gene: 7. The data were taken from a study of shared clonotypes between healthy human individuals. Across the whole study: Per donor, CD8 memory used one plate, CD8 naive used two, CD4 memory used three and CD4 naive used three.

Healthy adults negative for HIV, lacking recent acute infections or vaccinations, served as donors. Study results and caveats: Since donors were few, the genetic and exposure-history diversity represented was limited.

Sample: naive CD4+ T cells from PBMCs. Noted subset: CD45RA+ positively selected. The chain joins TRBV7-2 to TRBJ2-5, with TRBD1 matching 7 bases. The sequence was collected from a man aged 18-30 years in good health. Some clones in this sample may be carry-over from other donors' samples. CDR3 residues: CASSSRTGKQETQYF. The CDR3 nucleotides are TGTGCCAGCAGCTCCCGGACAGGAAAACAAGAGACCCAGTACTTC.